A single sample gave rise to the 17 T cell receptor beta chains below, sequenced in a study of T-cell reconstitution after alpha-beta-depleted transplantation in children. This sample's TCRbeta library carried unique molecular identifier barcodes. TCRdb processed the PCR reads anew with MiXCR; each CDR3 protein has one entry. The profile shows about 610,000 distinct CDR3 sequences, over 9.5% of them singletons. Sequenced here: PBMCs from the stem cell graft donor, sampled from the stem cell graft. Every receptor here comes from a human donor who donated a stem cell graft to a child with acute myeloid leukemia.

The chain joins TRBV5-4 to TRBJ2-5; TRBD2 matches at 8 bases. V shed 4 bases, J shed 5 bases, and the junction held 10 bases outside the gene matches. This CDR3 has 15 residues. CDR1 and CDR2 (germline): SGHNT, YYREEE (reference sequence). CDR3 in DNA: TGTGCCAGCAGCCAGAGAGCGGGAGAGGGGGAGACCCAGTACTTC. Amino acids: CASSQRAGEGETQYF. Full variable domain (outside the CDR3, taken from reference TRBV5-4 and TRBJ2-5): ETGVTQSPTHLIKTRGQQVTLRCSSQSGHNTVSWYQQALGQGPQFIFQYYREEENGRGNFPPRFSGLQFPNYSSELNVNALELDDSALYLCASSQRAGEGETQYFGPGTRLLVL.

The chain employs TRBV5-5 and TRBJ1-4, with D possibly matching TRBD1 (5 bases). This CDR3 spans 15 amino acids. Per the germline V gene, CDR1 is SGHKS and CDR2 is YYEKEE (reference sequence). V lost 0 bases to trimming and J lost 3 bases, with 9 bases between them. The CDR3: CASSLVRGSNEKLFF. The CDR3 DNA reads TGTGCCAGCAGCTTGGTGAGGGGCTCTAATGAAAAACTGTTTTTT. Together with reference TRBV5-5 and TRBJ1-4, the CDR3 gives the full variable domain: DAGVTQSPTHLIKTRGQQVTLRCSPISGHKSVSWYQQVLGQGPQFIFQYYEKEERGRGNFPDRFSARQFPNYSSELNVNALLLGDSALYLCASSLVRGSNEKLFFGSGTQLSVL.

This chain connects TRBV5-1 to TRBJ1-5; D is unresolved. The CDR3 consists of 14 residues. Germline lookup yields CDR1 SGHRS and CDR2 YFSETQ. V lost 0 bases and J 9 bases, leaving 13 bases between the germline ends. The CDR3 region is CASSLGSGIGPQHF. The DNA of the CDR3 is TGCGCCAGCAGCTTGGGGTCTGGAATAGGGCCCCAGCATTTT.

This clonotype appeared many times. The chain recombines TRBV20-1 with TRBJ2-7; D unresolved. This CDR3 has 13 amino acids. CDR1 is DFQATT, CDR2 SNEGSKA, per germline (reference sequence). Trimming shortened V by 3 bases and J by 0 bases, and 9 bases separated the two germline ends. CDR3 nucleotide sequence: TGCAGTGCTAGCGTCCCAAACTCCTACGAGCAGTACTTC. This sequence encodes CSASVPNSYEQYF.

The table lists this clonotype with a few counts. The CDR3 region has the DNA TGTGCCACAACCCTAATGTCGGGGGGCAGAGGGGAGACCCAGTACTTC. It codes for CATTLMSGGRGETQYF. The rearrangement joins TRBV7-2 to TRBJ2-5, with D possibly matching TRBD2 (7 bases). The CDR3 consists of 16 residues. Trimming removed 10 bases at V and 5 bases at J, with 26 bases between. Per germline, CDR1 SGHTA and CDR2 FQGNSA.

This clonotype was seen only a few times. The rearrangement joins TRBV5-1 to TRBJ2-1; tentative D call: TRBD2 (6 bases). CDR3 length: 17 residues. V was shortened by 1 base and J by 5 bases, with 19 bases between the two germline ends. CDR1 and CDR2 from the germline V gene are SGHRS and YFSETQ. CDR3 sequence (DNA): TGCGCCAGCAGCTTGAAGGAGGGGCGGGAAGGAAACAATGAGCAGTTCTTC. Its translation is CASSLKEGREGNNEQFF. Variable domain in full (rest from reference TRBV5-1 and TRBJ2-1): KAGVTQTPRYLIKTRGQQVTLSCSPISGHRSVSWYQQTPGQGLQFLFEYFSETQRNKGNFPGRFSGRQFSNSRSEMNVSTLELGDSALYLCASSLKEGREGNNEQFFGPGTRLTVL.

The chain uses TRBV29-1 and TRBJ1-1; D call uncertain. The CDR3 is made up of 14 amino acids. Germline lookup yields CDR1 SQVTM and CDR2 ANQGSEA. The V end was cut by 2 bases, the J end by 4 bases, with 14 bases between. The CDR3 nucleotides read TGCAGCGTTGAATTTTTAGGATGGAGCACTGAAGCTTTCTTT. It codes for CSVEFLGWSTEAFF.

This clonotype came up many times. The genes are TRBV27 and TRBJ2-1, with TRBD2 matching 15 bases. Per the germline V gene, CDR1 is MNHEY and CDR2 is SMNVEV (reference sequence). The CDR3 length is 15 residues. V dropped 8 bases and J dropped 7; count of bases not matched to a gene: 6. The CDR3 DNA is TGTGCCAGCCGATCGGGACTAGCGGGAGGTAATGAGCAGTTCTTC. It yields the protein CASRSGLAGGNEQFF.

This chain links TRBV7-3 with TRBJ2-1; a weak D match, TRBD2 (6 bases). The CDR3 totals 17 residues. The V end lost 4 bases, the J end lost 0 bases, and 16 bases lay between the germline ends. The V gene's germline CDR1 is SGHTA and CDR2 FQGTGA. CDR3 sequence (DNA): TGTGCCAGCAGCTCCCGTAGTAGCGGAGGCTCCTACAATGAGCAGTTCTTC. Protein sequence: CASSSRSSGGSYNEQFF.

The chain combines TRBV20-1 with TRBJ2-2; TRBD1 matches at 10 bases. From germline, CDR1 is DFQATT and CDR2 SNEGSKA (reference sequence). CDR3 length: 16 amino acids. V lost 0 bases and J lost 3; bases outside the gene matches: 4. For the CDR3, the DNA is TGCAGTGCTAGAGATCAAGGACAGGGGGACACCGGGGAGCTGTTTTTT. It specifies CSARDQGQGDTGELFF.

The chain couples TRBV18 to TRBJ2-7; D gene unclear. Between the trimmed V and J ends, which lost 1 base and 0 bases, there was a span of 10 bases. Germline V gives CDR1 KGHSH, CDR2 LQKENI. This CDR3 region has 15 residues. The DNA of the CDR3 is TGTGCCAGCTCACCACAGGGTAGGGCCTCCTACGAGCAGTACTTC. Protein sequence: CASSPQGRASYEQYF. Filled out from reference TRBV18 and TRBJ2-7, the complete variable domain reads NAGVMQNPRHLVRRRGQEARLRCSPMKGHSHVYWYRQLPEEGLKFMVYLQKENIIDESGMPKERFSAEFPKEGPSILRIQQVVRGDSAAYFCASSPQGRASYEQYFGPGTRLTVT.

The CDR3 sequence: CASSLYIVSGANVLTF. The DNA of the CDR3 is TGTGCCAGCAGTTTATATATCGTCTCTGGGGCCAACGTCCTGACTTTC. The chain carries TRBV28 and TRBJ2-6; D call uncertain. Trimming stripped 1 base from V and 0 bases from J, with 7 bases between. Germline CDR1 reads MDHEN; CDR2 reads SYDVKM. The CDR3 consists of 16 residues.

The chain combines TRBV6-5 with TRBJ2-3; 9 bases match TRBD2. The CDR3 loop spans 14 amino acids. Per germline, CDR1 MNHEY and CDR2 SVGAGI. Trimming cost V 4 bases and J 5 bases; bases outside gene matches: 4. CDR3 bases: TGTGCCAGCAGTTCCCTAGCGGGGCAAGATACGCAGTATTTT. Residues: CASSSLAGQDTQYF.

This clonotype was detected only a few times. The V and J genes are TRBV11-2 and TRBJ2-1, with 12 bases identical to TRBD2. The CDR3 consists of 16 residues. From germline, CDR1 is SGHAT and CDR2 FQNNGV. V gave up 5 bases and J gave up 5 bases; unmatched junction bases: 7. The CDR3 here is CASSPRLAGVHNEQFF. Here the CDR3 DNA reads TGTGCCAGCAGCCCTCGACTAGCGGGAGTCCACAATGAGCAGTTCTTC.

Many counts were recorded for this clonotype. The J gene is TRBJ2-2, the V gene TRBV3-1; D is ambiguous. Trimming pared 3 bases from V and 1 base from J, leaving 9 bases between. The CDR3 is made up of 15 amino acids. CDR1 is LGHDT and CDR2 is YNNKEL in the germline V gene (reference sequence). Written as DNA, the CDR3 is TGTGCCAGCAGCCATTGGCAACAGAACACCGGGGAGCTGTTTTTT. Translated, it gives CASSHWQQNTGELFF.

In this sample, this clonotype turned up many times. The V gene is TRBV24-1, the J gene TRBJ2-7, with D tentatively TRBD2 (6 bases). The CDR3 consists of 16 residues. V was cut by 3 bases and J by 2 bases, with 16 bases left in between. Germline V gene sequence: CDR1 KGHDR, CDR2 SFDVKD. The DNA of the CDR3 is TGTGCCACCAGTGATCGCGTGGCCGGGGGAGCCTACGAGCAGTACTTC. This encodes CATSDRVAGGAYEQYF.

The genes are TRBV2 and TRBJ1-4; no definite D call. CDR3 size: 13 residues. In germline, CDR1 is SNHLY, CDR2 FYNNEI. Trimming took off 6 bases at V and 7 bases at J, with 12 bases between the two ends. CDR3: CASRGEKTEKLFF. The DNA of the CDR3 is TGTGCCAGCAGAGGAGAAAAAACTGAAAAACTGTTTTTT.